In this sample, the clone carrying this TCR beta chain turned up a few times. The antigen remains undetermined. The record originates from a study of post-analysis software for immune sequencing data. Regarding the study as a whole: When patients were compared with controls, roughly five TRBV segments were more frequent, TRBV5-6, TRBV5-1 and TRBV20-1 among them.

Unique molecular identifiers were built into the TCR beta cDNA libraries. TCRdb itself ran the PCR reads through MiXCR, one entry per CDR3 protein. The table has about 540,000 distinct CDR3 sequences, 34% seen once. This CDR3 has 12 residues. CDR1 and CDR2 from the germline V gene are LGHDT and YNNKEL (reference sequence). V lost 3 bases and J lost 3, with 6 bases in between. This receptor was identified in a girl aged 2 to 17 with multiple sclerosis. What was sequenced was blood. The chain joins TRBV3-1 to TRBJ2-7; no clear D. The CDR3 DNA sequence: TGTGCCAGCAGCCATTCGGACTACGAGCAGTACTTC. Its translation: CASSHSDYEQYF.